A single sample gave rise to the 17 T cell receptor beta chains below, sequenced in a study of blood T cell repertoires in COVID-19. The repertoire was sequenced with immunoSEQ multiplex PCR; TCRdb's copy has only in-frame clones and lacks some. Of approximately 74,000 clones in the sample, roughly 87% were seen once. The specimen was peripheral blood. The receptors derive from a man aged 70 or older with acute or convalescent COVID-19.

The rearrangement uses TRBV10-2 and TRBJ1-1, with no clear D. Germline values: CDR1 WSHSY, CDR2 SAAADI. This CDR3 has 11 residues. Trimming shortened V by 4 bases and J by 4 bases, and 4 bases separated the two germline ends. The CDR3 protein is CASSARTEAFF. The DNA for the CDR3 is TGCGCCAGCAGTGCGCGCACTGAAGCTTTCTTT.

The chain recombines TRBV9 with TRBJ2-3; 8 nucleotides match TRBD2. V shed 4 bases, J shed 5 bases, and the junction held 12 bases outside the gene matches. Germline V gene data show CDR1 as SGDLS and CDR2 as YYNGEE. The CDR3 sequence is 16 residues long. CDR3 region: CASSPGGGGPVDTQYF. CDR3 coding DNA: TGTGCCAGCAGCCCCGGGGGGGGAGGGCCAGTAGATACGCAGTATTTT.

This sequence joins TRBV5-1 and TRBJ2-3, with 9 bases fitting TRBD1. Germline V lookup: CDR1 SGHRS, CDR2 YFSETQ. This CDR3 comprises 15 residues. V lost 0 bases to trimming and J lost 5 bases; unmatched junction nucleotides: 4. The CDR3 is CASSLAQGAGDTQYF. The CDR3, as DNA: TGCGCCAGCAGCTTGGCACAGGGGGCTGGAGATACGCAGTATTTT.

The CDR3 protein is CASGETGNNEQFF. CDR3 sequence (DNA): TGTGCCAGCGGGGAGACAGGGAACAATGAGCAGTTCTTC. This rearrangement joins TRBV28 to TRBJ2-1; 7 positions agree with TRBD1. Germline V gene sequence: CDR1 MDHEN, CDR2 SYDVKM. This CDR3 has 13 residues. Unmatched junction bases numbered 6, after V lost 8 bases and J lost 5 bases.

The J gene is TRBJ2-1, the V gene TRBV3-1 (or the pseudogene TRBV3-2); D is perhaps TRBD2 (6 bases). Between the trimmed V and J ends, which lost 0 bases and 4 bases, there was a span of 10 bases. The CDR3 is 15 residues long. The germline V gene encodes CDR1 LGHDT and CDR2 YNNKEL (reference sequence). The CDR3 nucleotides read TGTGCCAGCAGCCAAGATGCAGGGAGGTACAATGAGCAGTTCTTC. As protein: CASSQDAGRYNEQFF.

This clone was seen more than once but under ten times. The chain links TRBV7-7 to TRBJ2-2; possible D gene TRBD1, 6 bases. The germline V gene encodes CDR1 SSHAT and CDR2 FNYEAQ (reference sequence). This CDR3 has 13 amino acids. Trimming stripped 6 bases from V and 8 bases from J, with 13 bases between. The CDR3 sequence: CASSLTGRGELFF. DNA for the CDR3: TGTGCCAGCAGTTTGACAGGCCGAGGGGAGCTGTTTTTT. The whole variable domain, filled in from reference TRBV7-7 and TRBJ2-2, reads GAGVSQSPRYKVTKRGQDVTLRCDPISSHATLYWYQQALGQGPEFLTYFNYEAQPDKSGLPSDRFSAERPEGSISTLTIQRTEQRDSAMYRCASSLTGRGELFFGEGSRLTVL.

V is TRBV11-3 and J is TRBJ2-7; D might be TRBD1 (5 bases). Trimming left V 4 bases short and J 2 bases short, with 12 bases between. This CDR3 comprises 14 residues. CDR1 is SGHNT, CDR2 YENEEA, per germline. The CDR3 spells CASSSAGSAYEQYF. The CDR3, as DNA: TGTGCCAGCAGCTCAGCAGGGTCAGCCTACGAGCAGTACTTC.

The chain recombines TRBV28 with TRBJ2-7, with 7 bases aligning to TRBD2. J lost 2 bases, V lost 10 bases, and 5 bases had no gene match. Germline V gene data show CDR1 as MDHEN and CDR2 as SYDVKM. This CDR3 has 12 residues. CDR3 bases: TGTGCCACCGGGGGGAGGGCCTACGAGCAGTACTTC. The encoded protein is CATGGRAYEQYF.

The gene calls are TRBV4-1 and TRBJ2-7, with TRBD1 matching 9 bases. The length of the CDR3 is 15 residues. Germline CDR1 and CDR2: MGHRA and YSYEKL. V lost 1 base, J lost 3 bases, and 4 bases stayed unmatched. In DNA form, the CDR3 reads TGCGCCAGCAGCCAAGGACAGGGGGTTATCTACGAGCAGTACTTC. This gives the protein CASSQGQGVIYEQYF.

This clone was seen only once. The V call is TRBV7-2, the J call TRBJ2-7, with 8 nucleotides matching TRBD1. V lost 6 bases and J lost 4; bases outside the gene matches: 5. There are 13 residues in the CDR3. Germline values: CDR1 SGHTA, CDR2 FQGNSA. The CDR3 spells CASSQQGGYEQYF. The CDR3 DNA sequence: TGTGCCAGCAGTCAACAGGGGGGATACGAGCAGTACTTC.

The rearrangement links TRBV5-4 to TRBJ2-1, with 10 bases that match TRBD2. Germline CDR1 and CDR2: SGHNT and YYREEE (reference sequence). The CDR3 covers 15 residues. The J segment lost 8 bases and the V segment lost 4 bases, leaving 9 bases of the junction unmatched. The CDR3 spells CASSPASGSTYEQFF. CDR3 bases: TGTGCCAGCAGCCCGGCTAGCGGGAGTACCTATGAGCAGTTCTTC.

DNA for the CDR3: TGTGCCAGCTCTACCGGGACAGGGGGCACTGAAGCTTTCTTT. Protein: CASSTGTGGTEAFF. This chain links TRBV18 with TRBJ1-1, with 11 bases fitting TRBD1. V was pared by 6 bases and J by 4 bases, with 4 bases of the junction left unmatched. The CDR3 is 14 residues long. CDR1 KGHSH and CDR2 LQKENI come from the germline V gene.

The chain couples TRBV29-1 to TRBJ2-7; 9 bases are shared with TRBD1. V trimming: 4 bases; J trimming: 2 bases; junction bases outside the gene matches: 3. The CDR3 contains 13 residues. Germline V gene lookup returns CDR1 SQVTM and CDR2 ANQGSEA. The CDR3 region is CSVGRDRAYEQYF. CDR3 DNA: TGCAGCGTTGGTCGGGACAGGGCCTACGAGCAGTACTTC.

This clone is a singleton in its sample. J is TRBJ2-7 and V is TRBV6-5; 9 positions match TRBD1. Germline V CDR1 and CDR2: MNHEY, SVGAGI. The CDR3 spans 15 residues. J was trimmed by 3 bases and V by 4 bases; bases with no gene match: 7. This chain's CDR3 is CASSSPWDRDYEQYF. The CDR3 DNA is TGTGCCAGCAGTTCCCCTTGGGACAGGGACTACGAGCAGTACTTC.

The rearrangement uses TRBV5-1 and TRBJ2-3, with 13 bases matching TRBD2. V trimming: 4 bases; J trimming: 7 bases; junction bases outside the gene matches: 12. This CDR3 spans 17 amino acids. Germline assignment: CDR1 SGHRS and CDR2 YFSETQ. The CDR3, as DNA: TGCGCCAGCAGCATACTACCCGGGACTAGCGGGGCCAATACGCAGTATTTT. It yields the protein CASSILPGTSGANTQYF.

This chain connects TRBV28 to TRBJ1-1, with D possibly matching TRBD1 (5 bases). Between the trimmed V and J ends, which lost 6 bases and 4 bases, there was a span of 12 bases. Germline loops: CDR1 MDHEN, CDR2 SYDVKM. The CDR3 covers 13 residues. This CDR3 is CASRLQGGTEAFF. CDR3 sequence (DNA): TGTGCCAGCAGGCTCCAGGGCGGCACTGAAGCTTTCTTT.

The genes are TRBV30 and TRBJ1-3; D may be TRBD1 (6 bases). Looked up from germline, CDR1 is GTSNPN and CDR2 is SVGIG (reference sequence). The CDR3 covers 16 residues. V was shortened by 6 bases and J by 3 bases, with 21 bases between the two germline ends. The CDR3 sequence is CACPINRGANGNTIYF. CDR3 DNA: TGTGCCTGCCCTATAAACCGGGGGGCAAATGGAAACACCATATATTTT.